These 3 T cell receptor beta chains came from one sample sequenced in a study of post-analysis software for immune sequencing data. TCR beta cDNA libraries included unique molecular identifiers. Via MiXCR, TCRdb re-called the PCR reads, giving one row per CDR3 protein. Here the sample spans approximately 770,000 distinct CDR3 sequences, about half being singletons. Findings and limits, study-wide: A handful of TRBV segments were significantly more frequent in patients than in controls. TRBV5-6, TRBV5-1 and TRBV20-1 were among these segments.

Their recognized antigens are unknown. The sequencing sample was made of blood. These receptors were taken from a girl aged 5-17 years with multiple sclerosis.

The CDR3, as DNA: TGTGCCACCAGCGCTAGCGGGAGGTACAATGAGCAGTTCTTC. It translates to CATSASGRYNEQFF. The chain combines TRBV15 with TRBJ2-1; 11 positions agree with TRBD2. Germline V lookup: CDR1 LNHNV, CDR2 YYDKDF (reference sequence). The CDR3 has 14 amino acids. The J segment lost 4 bases and the V segment lost 5 bases, leaving 1 base of the junction unmatched.

The chain combines TRBV4-1 with TRBJ2-5; 10 bases align to TRBD1. The end of the DNA is better explained by TRBJ2-7, so the J call may be wrong. Germline assignment: CDR1 MGHRA and CDR2 YSYEKL. The length of the CDR3 is 15 residues. The CDR3 DNA sequence: TGCGCCAGCAGCCAGCATGGGACAGGGGTCGCCGAGCAGTACTTC. Its translation is CASSQHGTGVAEQYF.

This clonotype came up a few times. The gene calls are TRBV25-1 and TRBJ2-3; 7 bases fit TRBD2. The junction had 4 bases not matched to a gene; V was cut back by 3 bases and J by 10 bases. Per the germline V gene, CDR1 is MGHDK and CDR2 is SYGVNS. This CDR3 is built from 12 residues. CDR3 residues: CASSETSSAQYF. The CDR3 coding sequence is TGTGCCAGCAGTGAGACTAGCTCGGCGCAGTATTTT.